This record covers a single T cell receptor beta chain. The antigen is not known. At the deep level, the assay was run. Libraries were prepared by immunoSEQ multiplex PCR; TCRdb keeps only in-frame clonotypes and omits some of them. This sample has about 820,000 clones, with around 92% found just once. The data are from a study of shared clonotypes between healthy human individuals. Notes on the study in general: Memory subsets generally showed smaller estimated richness than naive subsets did. Rarefaction exposed incomplete sorted-subset sequencing despite large depth.

There are 17 residues in the CDR3. V lost 6 bases, J lost 3 bases, and 24 bases lay in between. Germline V gene sequence: CDR1 SNHLY, CDR2 FYNNEI. Positive CCR7 selection of CD45RO-negative cells yielded the naive CD8 cells, and terminally differentiated effector memory CD45RA+ cells were excluded. The chain employs TRBV2 and TRBJ2-7; D perhaps matches TRBD2 (5 bases). The TCR originated in a man aged 25-45 years in good health. Material: naive CD8+ T cells sorted from blood. The CDR3 bases are TGTGCCAGCAGAGTCTCGAGGGATGGGGAGATTATCTACGAGCAGTACTTC. It codes for CASRVSRDGEIIYEQYF. The full variable domain, rest sourced from reference TRBV2 and TRBJ2-7, is EPEVTQTPSHQVTQMGQEVILRCVPISNHLYFYWYRQILGQKVEFLVSFYNNEISEKSEIFDDQFSVERPDGSNFTLKIRSTKLEDSAMYFCASRVSRDGEIIYEQYFGPGTRLTVT.